The rows below give T cell receptor beta chains drawn from one sample of a study of human T cells and chemical hapten exposure. TCRdb re-derived calls from the RACE reads in MiXCR, one entry per CDR3 protein. The sample consists of 190,000 or so distinct CDR3 sequences, 25% to 30% of them appearing once. The sample in question was whole blood, obtained in connection with sensitization to the hapten diphenylcyclopropenone (DPC). The origin of the receptors is a woman under 40 with alopecia areata. Some clones in this sample may be carry-over from other donors' samples. CDR3s include the opening cysteine and the closing phenylalanine or tryptophan.

V	J	CDR3
TRBV2	TRBJ2-2	CASSDEYTGELFF
TRBV29-1	TRBJ1-3	CSVRQGAGNTIYF
TRBV29-1	TRBJ1-1	CSGMNTEAFF
TRBV10-3	TRBJ2-1	CAISPWTSGSLDEQFF
TRBV28	TRBJ2-7	CASSLSGQGEGQYF
TRBV5-1	TRBJ2-7	CASSPGQTAYEQYF
TRBV9	TRBJ2-2	CASSVSGRKTGELFF
TRBV29-1	TRBJ1-2	CSVDSGESGYTF
TRBV6-5	TRBJ1-1	CASRPGRRGTEAFF
TRBV28	TRBJ1-2	CASSLSGLRDYGYTF
TRBV28	TRBJ2-7	CASSPVGSYEQYF
TRBV29-1	TRBJ1-2	CSVDGTGRVVGYTF
TRBV5-1	TRBJ2-3	CASSYGQATDTQYF
TRBV6-5	TRBJ1-1	CASSNYWGGWNTEAFF
TRBV11-2	TRBJ1-1	CASGQEKNTEAFF
TRBV20-1	TRBJ1-6	CSASKESGGNSPLHF
TRBV20-1	TRBJ2-7	CSTSLGTGGRYEQYF
TRBV7-9	TRBJ1-5	CASSQQGSNQPQHF
TRBV7-2	TRBJ1-5	CASSLQVTNQPQHF
TRBV28	TRBJ2-7	CASRWGSGGRLEQYF
TRBV7-2	TRBJ2-7	CASSLGAGVPTYEQYF
TRBV29-1	TRBJ2-3	CSIRDDTQYF
TRBV20-1	TRBJ1-2	CSASLTQEGYGYTF
TRBV5-1	TRBJ2-3	CASSARGGADTQYF
TRBV5-4	TRBJ2-3	CASTPGGKRGTDTQYF
TRBV10-3	TRBJ1-6	CAISEGLGTGVSPLHF
TRBV7-2	TRBJ1-6	CASSSAGDRSPLHF
TRBV29-1	TRBJ1-2	CSVDYPGTYGYTF
TRBV27	TRBJ2-7	CASVETSGSAEQYF
TRBV9	TRBJ2-6	CASSVTTGGGSGANVLTF
TRBV10-3	TRBJ1-2	CAISDRDGYTF
TRBV28	TRBJ2-2	CASQRDRAAGELFF
TRBV7-9	TRBJ2-1	CASSFPHLDEQFF
TRBV9	TRBJ2-1	CASSVGSSYNEQFF
TRBV4-3	TRBJ2-7	CASSQRTGGDEQYF
TRBV6-5	TRBJ2-3	CASSSPSGSTDTQYF
TRBV5-1	TRBJ1-4	CASSLSGGTNEKLFF
TRBV28	TRBJ1-2	CASRWGTGYGYTF
TRBV5-1	TRBJ2-7	CASSLSQGYEQYF
TRBV29-1	TRBJ2-5	CSVEGPQETQYF
TRBV29-1	TRBJ1-2	CSVEVGVGGYTF
TRBV28	TRBJ1-2	CASRVSGFYGYTF
TRBV29-1	TRBJ2-2	CSVGHSNTGELFF